The 10 T cell receptor beta chains below all came from one sample that was sequenced in a study of regulatory T cells in long-lasting Graves disease. Time point noted: newly diagnosed GD, antithyroid drugs for less than 3 months. PBMC RNA served as the TCR library source. iRepertoire HTBI primers and Arm-PCR of CDR3 regions built TCR beta libraries. Using its own MiXCR run on the multiplex PCR reads, TCRdb lists one record per CDR3 protein. The data contain 200,000 to 250,000 distinct CDR3 sequences, roughly a fifth of them singletons. These same data were also listed under a study on T cells in Graves' hyperthyroidism and ophthalmopathy.

The specimen comprised peripheral blood mononuclear cells (PBMCs), sampled at new diagnosis, from a patient treated with antithyroid drugs. These receptors were obtained from a woman in her thirties with Graves disease.

The table lists this clonotype with many counts. This CDR3 is CASEGRIYGYTF. In DNA form, the CDR3 reads TGTGCCAGCGAGGGACGGATCTATGGCTACACCTTC. V is TRBV28 and J is TRBJ1-2, with D possibly matching TRBD1 (5 bases). The germline CDR1 and CDR2 sequences are MDHEN and SYDVKM. Trimming cost V 8 bases and J 4 bases, with 11 bases left between them. CDR3 size: 12 residues.

The V and J genes are TRBV14 and TRBJ1-1; D is unresolved. Between the trimmed V and J ends, which lost 1 base and 9 bases, there was a span of 9 bases. The CDR3 has 12 residues. The germline gives CDR1 SGHDN, CDR2 FVKESK. The CDR3 region has the DNA TGTGCCAGCAGCCAAGGTGGCTGGAAAGCTTTCTTT. As protein: CASSQGGWKAFF.

In its sample, this clonotype was seen many times. The gene calls are TRBV28 and TRBJ2-6; the D is unclear. Germline CDR1 is MDHEN and CDR2 is SYDVKM. The CDR3 is 13 amino acids. The V end lost 6 bases, the J end lost 2 bases, and 5 bases lay between the germline ends. The CDR3, as DNA: TGTGCCAGCAGCTTGCCTGGGGCCAACGTCCTGACTTTC. Translation: CASSLPGANVLTF. Variable domain in full (rest from reference TRBV28 and TRBJ2-6): DVKVTQSSRYLVKRTGEKVFLECVQDMDHENMFWYRQDPGLGLRLIYFSYDVKMKEKGDIPEGYSVSREKKERFSLILESASTNQTSMYLCASSLPGANVLTFGAGSRLTVL.

The chain joins TRBV7-9 to TRBJ1-3; the D gene is possibly TRBD1 (5 bases). The germline V and J ends were trimmed by 6 bases and 8 bases, with 20 bases remaining between them. Germline values: CDR1 SEHNR, CDR2 FQNEAQ (reference sequence). This CDR3 has 15 amino acids. The CDR3 is CASSLWGGRQHTIYF. As DNA, the CDR3 is TGTGCCAGCAGTCTGTGGGGGGGACGCCAGCACACCATATATTTT.

The chain has TRBV9 and TRBJ1-1; tentative D call: TRBD1 (6 bases). Trimming stripped 0 bases from V and 11 bases from J, with 11 bases between. The CDR3 contains 12 residues. Germline CDR1 and CDR2: SGDLS and YYNGEE. The CDR3 region is CASSVVTGAAFF. The CDR3, as DNA: TGTGCCAGCAGCGTAGTAACGGGGGCGGCTTTCTTT.

This clonotype showed up many times. The chain employs TRBV20-1 and TRBJ2-7; TRBD2 is a possible D gene (5 bases). Per the germline V gene, CDR1 is DFQATT and CDR2 is SNEGSKA (reference sequence). The CDR3 has 14 amino acids. V was pared by 6 bases and J by 5 bases, with 20 bases between. For the CDR3, the DNA is TGCAGTGCCAGGCCCCGGACTGGAGGAAACGAGCAGTACTTC. As protein: CSARPRTGGNEQYF.

This clonotype was counted many times. V usage is TRBV27 and J usage is TRBJ1-1; TRBD1 is a possible D gene (6 bases). Between the trimmed V and J ends, which lost 3 bases and 11 bases, there was a span of 13 bases. The CDR3 is made up of 12 amino acids. Germline loops: CDR1 MNHEY, CDR2 SMNVEV (reference sequence). CDR3 sequence (DNA): TGTGCCAGCAGTTTTTGGGGGGCGCAGGCTTTCTTT. Its translation: CASSFWGAQAFF.

As to this clonotype: Given a far larger clone just one base away, this is likely a sequencing read error. The chain recombines TRBV20-1 with TRBJ2-7; 9 nucleotides line up with TRBD2. The V gene end was trimmed by 5 bases and the J gene end by 7 bases; junction bases not matched to a gene: 12. Germline V gene data show CDR1 as DFQATT and CDR2 as SNEGSKA (reference sequence). The CDR3 has 14 residues. The CDR3 coding sequence is TGCAGTGCTCACGGACTAGCGCAGGGCAATGAGCAGTACTTC. It encodes CSAHGLAQGNEQYF.

This clonotype was observed at least ten times. The chain is built from TRBV11-2 and TRBJ1-3; D not resolved. The CDR3 is 14 residues long. Germline CDR1 and CDR2: SGHAT and FQNNGV. The V and J ends lost 2 bases and 0 bases respectively, with 5 bases between them. CDR3: CASSLWTSGNTIYF. The CDR3, as DNA: TGTGCCAGCAGCTTATGGACCTCTGGAAACACCATATATTTT.

This clonotype was detected once. A much larger clone differs from this one at a single base, so this may be a read error. This rearrangement joins TRBV19 to TRBJ2-2, with D perhaps being TRBD1 or TRBD2 (5 bases each). Germline V gives CDR1 LNHDA, CDR2 SQIVND (reference sequence). This CDR3 has 15 residues. V lost 5 bases to trimming and J lost 4 bases, with 14 bases between them. In DNA, the CDR3 is TGTGCCAGTAGTGGTCCAAGGGACGTCACCGGGGAGCTGTTTTTT. As protein: CASSGPRDVTGELFF.